This is a list of T cell receptor beta chains from one sample in a study of shared clonotypes between healthy human individuals. This table comes from immunoSEQ multiplex PCR, and its TCRdb copy is limited to in-frame clones, with some not included. The profile covers about 590,000 clones, with 95% to 96% appearing a single time and approximately 0.1% taken by the ten largest. The sample was naive CD8+ T cells sorted from blood. The receptors were sampled from a woman in her twenties or thirties in good health. Each CDR3 is given with its conserved first and last residue. A clone size is listed for some rows: how often the clone was seen (once, few, many), or a class if it is expanded.

v_call,clone_size,cdr3_aa
TRBV28,NA,CASSLTSGNWYEQYF
TRBV13,NA,CASSLRGSYEQYF
TRBV27,NA,CASSLSMVAEYNEQFF
TRBV19,NA,CASNRNGDYGYTF
TRBV7-9,NA,CASTPGLSDSGELFF
TRBV28,NA,CASSLVAGLNSPLHF
TRBV7-2,NA,CASSRNPGLGGTIYF
TRBV7-8,NA,CASSSHPRLAGGFSGIYEQYF
TRBV5-1,once,CASSLSGGRGPTDTQYF
TRBV5-1,once,CASSSTVDYGYTF
TRBV28,NA,CASSLSGVDGRAFIGELFF
TRBV27,NA,CASSSKGGLYEQYF
TRBV7-9,NA,CASSLVLQTSNNEQFF
TRBV7-9,NA,CASSPRRVGDGSSYEQYF
TRBV6-1,NA,CASSDPGQGNTEAFF